The 22 T cell receptor beta chains below all came from one sample that was sequenced in a study of T-cell reconstitution after alpha-beta-depleted transplantation in children. Using unique molecular identifiers, the investigators prepared the TCRbeta library. TCRdb re-analysed the PCR reads in MiXCR, keeping a single row per CDR3 protein. Among hundreds of thousands of distinct CDR3 sequences listed, about 12% were seen once. The sample was PBMCs, taken before TCRalphabeta/CD19-depleted stem cell transplant. The receptors originated from a girl aged 2 to 10 with congenital amegakaryocytic thrombocytopenia, due to receive a stem cell transplant.

This clonotype was recorded at least ten times. The chain links TRBV5-1 to TRBJ1-4; D possibly corresponds to TRBD1 (5 bases). The CDR3 covers 14 residues. Trimming pared 0 bases from V and 7 bases from J, leaving 10 bases between. Germline assignment: CDR1 SGHRS and CDR2 YFSETQ. CDR3 coding DNA: TGCGCCAGCAGCTTGGGGCAGGGCACTGAAAAACTGTTTTTT. Translation: CASSLGQGTEKLFF.

The table lists this clonotype with a few counts. The rearrangement links TRBV5-1 to TRBJ2-5; 8 nucleotides line up with TRBD2. CDR3 length equals 14 residues. Unmatched junction bases numbered 5, after V lost 2 bases and J lost 5 bases. Germline values: CDR1 SGHRS, CDR2 YFSETQ. The CDR3 DNA reads as TGCGCCAGCAGCTTCTTAGCGGGACCGGAGACCCAGTACTTC. Translation: CASSFLAGPETQYF.

In regard to this clonotype: A much larger clone differs from this one at a single base, so this may be a read error. This sequence joins TRBV5-1 and TRBJ1-1; 8 bases align to TRBD1. The CDR3 extends over 15 amino acids. Germline V gives CDR1 SGHRS, CDR2 YFSETQ. The CDR3 spells CASSLVRQGNTKAFF. DNA of the CDR3: TGCGCCAGCAGCTTGGTCAGACAGGGGAACACTAAAGCTTTCTTT.

This clonotype was recorded many times. The chain uses TRBV5-1 and TRBJ1-5; a possible D gene is TRBD1 (5 bases). V was clipped by 0 bases and J by 1 base, with 8 bases between them. This CDR3 has 15 amino acids. Looked up from germline, CDR1 is SGHRS and CDR2 is YFSETQ. CDR3 amino acids: CASSLGDRSNQPQHF. In nucleotides, the CDR3 is TGCGCCAGCAGCTTGGGAGACAGAAGCAATCAGCCCCAGCATTTT. The variable domain in full, with the rest retrieved from reference TRBV5-1 and TRBJ1-5, is KAGVTQTPRYLIKTRGQQVTLSCSPISGHRSVSWYQQTPGQGLQFLFEYFSETQRNKGNFPGRFSGRQFSNSRSEMNVSTLELGDSALYLCASSLGDRSNQPQHFGDGTRLSIL.

This clonotype was detected ten times or more. The V and J genes are TRBV5-1 and TRBJ2-4, with 9 bases aligning to TRBD2. CDR1 and CDR2 from the germline V gene are SGHRS and YFSETQ. The V segment lost 0 bases and the J segment 2 bases; nucleotides outside the gene matches: 9. This CDR3 region has 18 residues. The DNA for the CDR3 is TGCGCCAGCAGCTTGGTCGGTAGCGGGAGTGAGACCAAAAACATTCAGTACTTC. Amino acid sequence: CASSLVGSGSETKNIQYF.

The chain recombines TRBV2 with TRBJ1-1; D is unresolved. Germline assignment: CDR1 SNHLY and CDR2 FYNNEI. The V gene lost 3 bases and the J gene lost 6 bases, with 11 bases spanning the gap. This CDR3 is built from 13 residues. This chain's CDR3 is CASSDLGSPEAFF. DNA for the CDR3: TGTGCCAGCAGTGATCTAGGATCTCCTGAAGCTTTCTTT.

This chain uses TRBV27 with TRBJ1-2; a weak D match, TRBD1 (5 bases). The germline CDR1 and CDR2 sequences are MNHEY and SMNVEV (reference sequence). V gave up 6 bases and J gave up 7 bases, with 21 bases separating them. The CDR3 has 15 residues. The CDR3 bases are TGTGCCAGCAGACCATGGGGGAGTAGTGAGGGTGGCTACACCTTC. Its translation: CASRPWGSSEGGYTF.

This clonotype was found many times. V gene TRBV7-6 combines with J gene TRBJ2-7; 9 bases line up with TRBD2. CDR3 length: 16 residues. CDR1 SGHVS and CDR2 FNYEAQ come from the germline V gene. V lost 5 bases to trimming and J lost 3 bases; unmatched junction nucleotides: 11. Here the CDR3 DNA reads TGTGCCAGCAGCCGCGGGGCGGGAGGGCAAGTCTACGAGCAGTACTTC. Translation: CASSRGAGGQVYEQYF.

This clonotype was recorded at least ten times. The chain uses TRBV7-9 and TRBJ2-7; 8 nucleotides align to TRBD2. From germline, CDR1 is SEHNR and CDR2 FQNEAQ (reference sequence). The length of the CDR3 is 15 residues. V dropped 5 bases and J dropped 3; count of bases not matched to a gene: 9. The CDR3 here is CASSPEGLEFYEQYF. The CDR3 nucleotides are TGTGCCAGCAGCCCAGAGGGACTAGAGTTCTACGAGCAGTACTTC.

This clonotype was detected many times. The chain couples TRBV5-1 to TRBJ1-2; D is unclear. Germline loops: CDR1 SGHRS, CDR2 YFSETQ. The V gene lost 1 base and the J gene lost 4 bases, with 14 bases spanning the gap. This CDR3 contains 15 residues. Here the CDR3 reads CASSLLTNEGYGYTF. DNA of the CDR3: TGCGCCAGCAGCTTGCTTACAAATGAGGGCTATGGCTACACCTTC.

In this sample, this clonotype turned up many times. The rearrangement joins TRBV30 to TRBJ1-1; D unresolved. The germline V and J ends were trimmed by 8 bases and 6 bases, with 7 bases remaining between them. Germline CDR1 is GTSNPN and CDR2 is SVGIG (reference sequence). This CDR3 contains 9 residues. CDR3 sequence: CARRAEAFF. The CDR3 DNA reads as TGTGCCCGTAGGGCTGAAGCTTTCTTT.

This clonotype was picked up a small number of times. This chain joins TRBV18 and TRBJ2-5; D gene ambiguous. Per the germline V gene, CDR1 is KGHSH and CDR2 is LQKENI. Trimming removed 0 bases at V and 2 bases at J, with 7 bases between. The CDR3 is 14 amino acids. The CDR3 DNA sequence: TGTGCCAGCTCACCACCCCAGCTACAAGAGACCCAGTACTTC. The encoded protein is CASSPPQLQETQYF.

The chain uses TRBV5-8 and TRBJ1-1; the D gene is possibly TRBD1 (6 bases). Per the germline V gene, CDR1 is SGHTS and CDR2 is YDEGEE. The CDR3 has 14 amino acids. Between the trimmed V and J ends, which lost 6 bases and 6 bases, there was a span of 18 bases. This chain's CDR3 is CASTRRGPLSEAFF. Here the CDR3 DNA reads TGTGCCAGCACCCGACGGGGGCCCCTATCTGAAGCTTTCTTT. The variable domain in full, with the rest retrieved from reference TRBV5-8 and TRBJ1-1, is EAGVTQSPTHLIKTRGQQATLRCSPISGHTSVYWYQQALGLGLQFLLWYDEGEERNRGNFPPRFSGRQFPNYSSELNVNALELEDSALYLCASTRRGPLSEAFFGQGTRLTVV.

The gene calls are TRBV20-1 and TRBJ2-1, with TRBD2 matching 7 bases. This CDR3 has 17 amino acids. CDR1 is DFQATT, CDR2 SNEGSKA, per germline (reference sequence). The V segment lost 0 bases and the J segment 4 bases; nucleotides outside the gene matches: 12. The CDR3 sequence: CSARDQGLAASYNEQFF. The CDR3 DNA sequence: TGCAGTGCTAGAGATCAAGGGCTAGCGGCCAGTTACAATGAGCAGTTCTTC.

This clonotype was counted ten times or more. The chain is built from TRBV12-3 or TRBV12-4 and TRBJ2-3, with 8 positions matching TRBD2. This CDR3 has 16 amino acids. V gave up 5 bases and J gave up 2 bases; unmatched junction bases: 9. As DNA, the CDR3 is TGTGCCAGCAGTCTACCCTTAGCGGGAACCACAGATACGCAGTATTTT. This gives the protein CASSLPLAGTTDTQYF.

This clonotype was seen repeatedly, ten times or more. The V and J genes are TRBV5-6 and TRBJ2-7; either TRBD1 or TRBD2 may supply D (5 bases each). Germline assignment: CDR1 SGHDT and CDR2 YYEEEE. With 2 bases removed from V and 3 bases from J, the gap between germline ends came to 12 bases. This CDR3 has 14 residues. The CDR3 nucleotides are TGTGCCAGCAGCTTTCTGGGGGAGAGCTACGAGCAGTACTTC. It translates to CASSFLGESYEQYF.

Details on this clonotype: This may arise from a read error, as a much more abundant clone is one base away. The chain employs TRBV7-8 and TRBJ2-1; tentative D call: TRBD2 (6 bases). CDR3 length: 16 residues. Germline V CDR1 and CDR2: SGHVS, FQNEAQ. The CDR3 DNA reads TGTGCCAGCATCTCTCGGCGGGATCTTTCCTACAATGAGCATTTCTTC. It translates to CASISRRDLSYNEHFF.

This clonotype was detected many times. The CDR3 loop reads CASSDSTRQYF. DNA of the CDR3: TGTGCCAGCAGTGATAGTACCAGGCAGTACTTC. The chain joins TRBV25-1 to TRBJ2-7; D is ambiguous. The CDR3 extends over 11 amino acids. Trimming left V 3 bases short and J 9 bases short, with 9 bases between. From germline, CDR1 is MGHDK and CDR2 SYGVNS.

With respect to this clonotype: Relative to the germline gene, one junction end is altered; a read error may explain this. The chain uses TRBV20-1 and TRBJ2-3, with 7 bases lining up with TRBD2. CDR3 size: 17 residues. The germline V gene has CDR1 DFQATT and CDR2 SNEGSKA (reference sequence). CDR3 DNA: TGCTGTGCTAGAGATAGGAAGTCTAGCGGATACACAGATACGCAGTATTTT. It encodes CCARDRKSSGYTDTQYF.

This clonotype was seen ten or more times. The chain joins TRBV12-3 or TRBV12-4 to TRBJ2-1; D uncertain. This CDR3 has 12 amino acids. Trimming removed 1 base from V and 10 bases from J, with 8 bases in between. The CDR3 is CASSLGRDEQFF. The CDR3 coding sequence is TGTGCCAGCAGTTTAGGGCGTGACGAGCAGTTCTTC.

The chain recombines TRBV20-1 with TRBJ1-2; perhaps TRBD1 as D (5 bases). The germline gives CDR1 DFQATT, CDR2 SNEGSKA (reference sequence). The CDR3 contains 11 residues. The CDR3 DNA reads TGCAGGGCAGACAGTAACTATGGCTACACCTTC. Its translation is CRADSNYGYTF.

This clonotype was seen only a few times. DNA of the CDR3: TGTGCCAGCCTGGTGACCCGAGACGCTGAAGCTTTCTTT. Translated, it gives CASLVTRDAEAFF. J is TRBJ1-1 and V is TRBV2, with D hard to call. CDR1 and CDR2 (germline): SNHLY, FYNNEI. The CDR3 spans 13 residues. Trimming pared 8 bases from V and 6 bases from J, leaving 16 bases between.